Below, 20 T cell receptor beta chains from the same sample are listed, as sequenced in a study of spatial heterogeneity in lung cancer (dated by TCRdb to 2018 to 2020). The method was 5' RACE. Instrument used: NextSeq 500. TCRdb passed the public sequencing reads through fastp at Q25 and MiXCR, retaining productive beta sequences. CDR3 protein sequences are deduplicated, and each keeps its most common genes and DNA. For this sample the table gives some 54,000 distinct CDR3 sequences, of which more than 6.5% were detected only once. The top ten clones comprise 35% of the sample. This specimen's time point label, interpreted: blood at routine non-recurrence follow-up after resection. Without any cell sorting, TCR sequencing was performed on whole RNA extracted either from tumor and nontumor lung tissue or from cryopreserved PBMC samples. The starting material was PBMCs, obtained at follow-up. These receptors originate from a female donor with early-stage non-small cell lung cancer.

This clonotype has at least ten counts. This chain uses TRBV7-9 with TRBJ2-3; 11 positions agree with TRBD2. After removal of 2 bases from V and 4 bases from J, the junction contained 8 bases not matched to a gene. Germline CDR1 is SEHNR and CDR2 is FQNEAQ (reference sequence). The CDR3 covers 17 residues. CDR3 amino acids: CASSLFGTSGRADTQYF. The CDR3 DNA reads as TGTGCCAGCAGCTTATTCGGGACTAGCGGACGGGCAGATACGCAGTATTTT.

The genes are TRBV9 and TRBJ2-7; 7 bases align to TRBD1. The V and J ends lost 4 bases and 3 bases, in that order; junction bases with no gene match: 10. Germline V gene sequence: CDR1 SGDLS, CDR2 YYNGEE. The CDR3 is 15 residues long. The CDR3 DNA reads TGTGCCAGCAGCCTCCAAACAGGGGCGGGCTACGAGCAGTACTTC. Its protein is CASSLQTGAGYEQYF.

This clonotype appeared many times. The V gene is TRBV6-1, the J gene TRBJ2-3, with TRBD2 identical over 7 bases. This CDR3 contains 15 residues. Germline CDR1 reads MNHNS; CDR2 reads SASEGT. Trimming took 10 bases from V and 2 from J; bases not matched to a gene: 12. The CDR3 DNA sequence: TGTGCCACCCTCGGGGGAGGGGCCGCCACAGATACGCAGTATTTT. This translates into CATLGGGAATDTQYF.

This clonotype came up many times. The gene calls are TRBV6-5 and TRBJ2-1; no clear D. This CDR3 region has 14 residues. Germline loops: CDR1 MNHEY, CDR2 SVGAGI. The ends were cut back, 0 bases at V and 7 bases at J, with 10 bases in the middle. The CDR3 DNA sequence: TGTGCCAGCAGTTACTCGTTCGGAGTAAATGAGCAGTTCTTC. This encodes CASSYSFGVNEQFF.

This chain joins TRBV2 and TRBJ2-1, with D unclear. CDR1 SNHLY and CDR2 FYNNEI come from the germline V gene. Between the trimmed V and J ends, which lost 5 bases and 7 bases, there was a span of 6 bases. CDR3 length: 11 residues. The CDR3 region is CASSLKNEQFF. CDR3 nucleotide sequence: TGTGCCAGCAGTCTCAAAAATGAGCAGTTCTTC.

This clonotype showed up many times. The chain combines TRBV20-1 with TRBJ2-5; D remains unclear. The germline CDR1 and CDR2 sequences are DFQATT and SNEGSKA (reference sequence). The CDR3 length is 11 residues. V gave up 4 bases and J gave up 4 bases, with 7 bases separating them. The CDR3 spells CSANGPETQYF. In nucleotides, the CDR3 is TGCAGTGCTAATGGACCAGAGACCCAGTACTTC.

This clonotype has a count of ten or more. The chain joins TRBV3-1 to TRBJ1-3; unclear D gene. The V and J ends lost 1 base and 0 bases respectively, with 7 bases between them. This CDR3 spans 15 amino acids. Germline loops: CDR1 LGHDT, CDR2 YNNKEL (reference sequence). The CDR3 region has the DNA TGTGCCAGCAGCCAAGGGAGTCCCTCTGGAAACACCATATATTTT. It yields the protein CASSQGSPSGNTIYF. Combining the CDR3 with reference TRBV3-1 and TRBJ1-3 gives the whole variable domain DTAVSQTPKYLVTQMGNDKSIKCEQNLGHDTMYWYKQDSKKFLKIMFSYNNKELIINETVPNRFSPKSPDKAHLNLHINSLELGDSAVYFCASSQGSPSGNTIYFGEGSWLTVV.

This clonotype was counted at least ten times. The genes are TRBV5-1 and TRBJ2-3; 8 bases map to TRBD2. CDR1 SGHRS and CDR2 YFSETQ come from the germline V gene. The V gene end was trimmed by 4 bases and the J gene end by 5 bases; junction bases not matched to a gene: 15. This CDR3 spans 17 amino acids. DNA for the CDR3: TGCGCCAGCAGCACCGGATCCCTGGCGGGGGGCGTAGATACGCAGTATTTT. Amino acids: CASSTGSLAGGVDTQYF.

This clonotype was seen only a few times. The chain carries TRBV12-5 and TRBJ2-3; no clear D gene. Germline CDR1 LGHNT, CDR2 FRNRAP. Trimming shortened V by 0 bases and J by 1 base, and 11 bases separated the two germline ends. There are 16 residues in the CDR3. DNA of the CDR3: TGTGCTAGTGGTTTGGTACCCGGCCTCGGCACAGATACGCAGTATTTT. It codes for CASGLVPGLGTDTQYF.

This clonotype was observed many times. This sequence joins TRBV10-3 and TRBJ1-2; 8 bases are shared with TRBD1. V lost 0 bases, J lost 0 bases, and 6 bases stayed unmatched. This CDR3 region has 17 residues. Germline V lookup: CDR1 ENHRY, CDR2 SYGVKD. In DNA form, the CDR3 reads TGTGCCATCAGTGAGTCCGGACAGGGCGCAACTAACTATGGCTACACCTTC. This translates into CAISESGQGATNYGYTF.

This clonotype was seen many times. The chain links TRBV7-2 to TRBJ2-5, with TRBD1 as a possible D gene (6 bases). The germline gives CDR1 SGHTA, CDR2 FQGNSA. V was cut by 1 base and J by 6 bases, with 12 bases left in between. The CDR3 extends over 14 amino acids. The CDR3 nucleotides are TGTGCCAGCAGCTTAGACGCAGGGGCCCAGACCCAGTACTTC. The encoded protein is CASSLDAGAQTQYF.

The chain employs TRBV10-3 and TRBJ1-1, with D possibly matching TRBD1 (5 bases). The CDR3 has 15 amino acids. Looked up from germline, CDR1 is ENHRY and CDR2 is SYGVKD. Trimming left V 3 bases short and J 1 base short, with 12 bases between. This CDR3 is CAISEAGRGNTEAFF. CDR3 nucleotide sequence: TGTGCCATCAGTGAAGCGGGGCGGGGGAACACTGAAGCTTTCTTT.

This chain connects TRBV6-2 or TRBV6-3 to TRBJ2-7; TRBD2 is a possible D gene (6 bases). Germline-derived CDR1 and CDR2 are MNHEY and SVGEGT. This CDR3 contains 14 residues. The V and J ends lost 3 bases and 0 bases respectively, with 9 bases between them. In DNA, the CDR3 is TGTGCCAGCAGTTATGCGGGGTCCTCCTACGAGCAGTACTTC. Translated: CASSYAGSSYEQYF.

The chain recombines TRBV19 with TRBJ1-2; no definite D call. Trimming stripped 3 bases from V and 2 bases from J, with 22 bases between. CDR1 and CDR2 (germline): LNHDA, SQIVND (reference sequence). The length of the CDR3 is 18 residues. This chain's CDR3 is CASSILTSWSEGNYGYTF. The CDR3 region has the DNA TGTGCCAGTAGTATTTTGACTTCGTGGTCCGAGGGCAACTATGGCTACACCTTC. Full variable domain (outside the CDR3, taken from reference TRBV19 and TRBJ1-2): DGGITQSPKYLFRKEGQNVTLSCEQNLNHDAMYWYRQDPGQGLRLIYYSQIVNDFQKGDIAEGYSVSREKKESFPLTVTSAQKNPTAFYLCASSILTSWSEGNYGYTFGSGTRLTVV.

This clonotype showed up many times. The chain combines TRBV7-2 with TRBJ2-1; TRBD2 is a possible D gene (5 bases). The germline V gene has CDR1 SGHTA and CDR2 FQGNSA. Trimming stripped 5 bases from V and 6 bases from J, with 14 bases between. This CDR3 is 14 amino acids long. The CDR3 protein is CASSVPEGSNEQFF. The DNA for the CDR3 is TGTGCCAGCAGCGTACCCGAGGGCTCCAATGAGCAGTTCTTC.

This chain joins TRBV12-3 or TRBV12-4 and TRBJ1-5, with D uncertain. The CDR3 totals 14 residues. Trimming shortened V by 5 bases and J by 0 bases, and 8 bases separated the two germline ends. CDR3 region: CASSQLGSNQPQHF. CDR3 DNA: TGTGCCAGCAGTCAGCTGGGTAGCAATCAGCCCCAGCATTTT.

This clonotype came up many times. This chain links TRBV4-1 with TRBJ2-5; a possible D gene is TRBD1 (6 bases). Trimming stripped 0 bases from V and 2 bases from J, with 13 bases between. The V gene's germline CDR1 is MGHRA and CDR2 YSYEKL. The CDR3 is 16 amino acids. CDR3 residues: CASSQDRQGPQETQYF. The CDR3 DNA is TGCGCCAGCAGCCAAGACCGGCAGGGGCCACAAGAGACCCAGTACTTC.

This clonotype was picked up a small number of times. This rearrangement joins TRBV11-2 to TRBJ2-3; 8 bases map to TRBD1. The V gene's germline CDR1 is SGHAT and CDR2 FQNNGV. This CDR3 region has 14 residues. The junction had 3 bases not matched to a gene; V was cut back by 2 bases and J by 5 bases. The CDR3 bases are TGTGCCAGCAGCTTATCGACAGGGGAAGATACGCAGTATTTT. Translation gives CASSLSTGEDTQYF.

This clonotype was found a few times. The rearrangement uses TRBV6-2 or TRBV6-3 and TRBJ2-2; 13 bases are a match to TRBD2. The junction had 2 bases not matched to a gene; V was cut back by 6 bases and J by 4 bases. This CDR3 is built from 15 residues. The V gene's germline CDR1 is MNHEY and CDR2 SVGEGT. This CDR3 is CASSRTSGGTGELFF. The CDR3 nucleotides read TGTGCCAGCAGCCGGACTAGCGGGGGCACCGGGGAGCTGTTTTTT.

At least ten counts were recorded for this clonotype. The rearrangement uses TRBV28 and TRBJ2-7; D not certain. Germline V CDR1 and CDR2: MDHEN, SYDVKM. CDR3 length: 16 residues. Trimming took off 2 bases at V and 2 bases at J, with 16 bases between the two ends. CDR3 loop: CASSLLGRHATYEQYF. CDR3 DNA sequence: TGTGCCAGCAGTTTACTCGGACGGCATGCAACCTACGAGCAGTACTTC.